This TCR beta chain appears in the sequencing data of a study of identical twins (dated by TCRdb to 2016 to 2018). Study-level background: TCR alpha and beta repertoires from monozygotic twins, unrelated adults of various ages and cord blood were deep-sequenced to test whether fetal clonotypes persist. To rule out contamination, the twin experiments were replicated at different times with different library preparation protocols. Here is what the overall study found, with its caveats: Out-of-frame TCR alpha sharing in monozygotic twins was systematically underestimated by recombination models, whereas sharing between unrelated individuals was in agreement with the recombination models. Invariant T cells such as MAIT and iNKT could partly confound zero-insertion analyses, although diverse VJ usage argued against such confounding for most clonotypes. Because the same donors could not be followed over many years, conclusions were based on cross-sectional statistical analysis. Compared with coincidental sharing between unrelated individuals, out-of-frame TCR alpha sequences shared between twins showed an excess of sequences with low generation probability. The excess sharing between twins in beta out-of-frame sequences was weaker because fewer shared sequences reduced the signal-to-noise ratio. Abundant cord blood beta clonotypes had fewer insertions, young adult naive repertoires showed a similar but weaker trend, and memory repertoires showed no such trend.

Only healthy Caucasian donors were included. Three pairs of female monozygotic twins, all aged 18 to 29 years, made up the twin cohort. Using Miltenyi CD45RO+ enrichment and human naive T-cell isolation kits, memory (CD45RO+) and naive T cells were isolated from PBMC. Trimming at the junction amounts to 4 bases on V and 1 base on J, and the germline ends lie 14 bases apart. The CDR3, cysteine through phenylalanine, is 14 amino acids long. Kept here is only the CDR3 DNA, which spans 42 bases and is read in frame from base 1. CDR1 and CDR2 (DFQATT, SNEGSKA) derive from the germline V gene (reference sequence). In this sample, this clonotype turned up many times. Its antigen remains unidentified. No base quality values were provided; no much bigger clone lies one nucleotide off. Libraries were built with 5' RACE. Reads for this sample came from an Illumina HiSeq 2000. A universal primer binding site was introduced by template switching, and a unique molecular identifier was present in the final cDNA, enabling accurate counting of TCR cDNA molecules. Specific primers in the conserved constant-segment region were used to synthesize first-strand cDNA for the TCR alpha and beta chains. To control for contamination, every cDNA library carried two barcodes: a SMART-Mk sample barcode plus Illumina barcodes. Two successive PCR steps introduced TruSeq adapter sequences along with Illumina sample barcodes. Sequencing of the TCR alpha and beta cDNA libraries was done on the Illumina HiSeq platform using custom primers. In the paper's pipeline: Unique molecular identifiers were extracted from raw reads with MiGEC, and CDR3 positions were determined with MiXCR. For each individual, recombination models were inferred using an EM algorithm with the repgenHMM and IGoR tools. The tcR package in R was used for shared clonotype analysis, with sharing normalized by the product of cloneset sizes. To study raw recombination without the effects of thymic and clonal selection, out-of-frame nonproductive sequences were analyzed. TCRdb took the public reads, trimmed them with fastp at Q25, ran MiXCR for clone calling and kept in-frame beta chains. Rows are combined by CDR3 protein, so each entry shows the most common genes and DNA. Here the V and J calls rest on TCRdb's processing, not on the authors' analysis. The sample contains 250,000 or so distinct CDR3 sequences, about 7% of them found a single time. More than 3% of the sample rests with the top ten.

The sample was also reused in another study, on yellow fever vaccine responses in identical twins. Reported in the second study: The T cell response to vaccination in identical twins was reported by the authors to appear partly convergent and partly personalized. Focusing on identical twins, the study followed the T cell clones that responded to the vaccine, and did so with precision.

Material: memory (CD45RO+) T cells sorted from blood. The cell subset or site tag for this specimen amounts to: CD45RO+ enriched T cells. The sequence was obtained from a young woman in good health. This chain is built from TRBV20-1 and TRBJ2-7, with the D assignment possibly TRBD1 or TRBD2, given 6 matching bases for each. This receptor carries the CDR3 CSAKRGQGSYEQYF. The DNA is TGCAGTGCTAAACGGGGGCAAGGGTCCTACGAGCAGTACTTC.